These 8 T cell receptor beta chains were sequenced from one sample in a study of vaccination effects on CD4 cells after COVID-19. Expansion of antigen-specific CD4+ T cells with viral peptide pools was carried out by the ViraFEST assay before sequencing. An approximately nine-day culture period preceded the isolation of CD4+ T cells. Clones were read by immunoSEQ multiplex PCR, and TCRdb kept only the in-frame ones, dropping some. This sample carries around 30,000 clones, roughly two thirds of them seen once, and the ten largest clones take 28%. Their cognate antigens are unknown. The sample here was CD4+ T cells from PBMCs cultured with HCoV-229E spike peptides, taken before COVID-19 vaccination. These receptors came from a human donor who received a COVID-19 vaccine.

This rearrangement joins TRBV5-1 to TRBJ2-3, with D perhaps matching TRBD2 (6 bases). The germline gives CDR1 SGHRS, CDR2 YFSETQ. Trimming shortened V by 0 bases and J by 2 bases, and 13 bases separated the two germline ends. The CDR3 spans 16 residues. CDR3 DNA sequence: TGCGCCAGCAGCTTGGCCGGGGGACGGATCACAGATACGCAGTATTTT. It specifies CASSLAGGRITDTQYF.

The V gene is TRBV7-2, the J gene TRBJ2-2; 9 bases are a match to TRBD1. The germline CDR1 and CDR2 sequences are SGHTA and FQGNSA. The CDR3 totals 15 residues. The J segment lost 6 bases and the V segment lost 5 bases, leaving 7 bases of the junction unmatched. Written as DNA, the CDR3 is TGTGCCAGCAGCCCGACAGGGGGGGTGGCCGGGGAGCTGTTTTTT. Amino acids: CASSPTGGVAGELFF.

The CDR3 loop reads CASSQGQGPPYQPQHF. The CDR3, as DNA: TGTGCCAGCAGCCAAGGGCAGGGGCCACCCTATCAGCCCCAGCATTTT. The rearrangement links TRBV14 to TRBJ1-5, with TRBD1 as a possible D gene (6 bases). This CDR3 is built from 16 residues. The germline V and J ends were trimmed by 1 base and 5 bases, with 15 bases remaining between them. CDR1 and CDR2 from the germline V gene are SGHDN and FVKESK.

This clone showed up many times. The chain joins TRBV6-1 to TRBJ2-7, with 7 bases aligning to TRBD2. CDR1 and CDR2 from the germline V gene are MNHNS and SASEGT. CDR3 length: 13 residues. The J segment lost 9 bases and the V segment lost 1 base, leaving 6 bases of the junction unmatched. In DNA, the CDR3 is TGTGCCAGCAGTGAAGGGGGAGGGTATGGGCAGTACTTC. Its translation: CASSEGGGYGQYF.

The table lists this clone with a few counts. The chain is built from TRBV5-6 and TRBJ1-2; weak D call: TRBD1 (5 bases). V gave up 2 bases and J gave up 6 bases, with 8 bases separating them. Germline CDR1 SGHDT, CDR2 YYEEEE. This CDR3 has 12 amino acids. The CDR3 region is CASSFSGDGYTF. The CDR3, as DNA: TGTGCCAGCAGCTTTTCGGGGGATGGCTACACCTTC.

The rearrangement joins TRBV5-4 to TRBJ2-7, with 9 bases lining up with TRBD1. Germline assignment: CDR1 SGHNT and CDR2 YYREEE (reference sequence). V lost 0 bases to trimming and J lost 6 bases; unmatched junction nucleotides: 1. The CDR3 totals 13 residues. The CDR3 spells CASSLGDRAEQYF. The CDR3 region has the DNA TGTGCCAGCAGCTTGGGGGACAGGGCCGAGCAGTACTTC.

Only a few counts were recorded for this clone. The rearrangement links TRBV4-2 to TRBJ1-2; the D gene is possibly TRBD1 (5 bases). The CDR3 runs 17 residues. The germline CDR1 and CDR2 sequences are LGHNA and YNFKEQ. V gave up 4 bases and J gave up 0 bases, with 18 bases separating them. The CDR3 DNA sequence: TGTGCCAGCAGCCCCCAGGGAGGGAAAAACACTAACTATGGCTACACCTTC. Amino acid sequence: CASSPQGGKNTNYGYTF.

This clone has more than one count but fewer than ten. The chain has TRBV10-3 and TRBJ1-6; 7 bases fit TRBD1. The germline V gene has CDR1 ENHRY and CDR2 SYGVKD. Germline trimming cut 5 bases from V and 7 bases from J; bases unmatched to any gene: 11. CDR3 length: 16 residues. CDR3 region: CAISPKTGTANSPLHF. CDR3 coding DNA: TGTGCCATCAGTCCCAAGACCGGGACAGCCAATTCACCCCTCCACTTT.